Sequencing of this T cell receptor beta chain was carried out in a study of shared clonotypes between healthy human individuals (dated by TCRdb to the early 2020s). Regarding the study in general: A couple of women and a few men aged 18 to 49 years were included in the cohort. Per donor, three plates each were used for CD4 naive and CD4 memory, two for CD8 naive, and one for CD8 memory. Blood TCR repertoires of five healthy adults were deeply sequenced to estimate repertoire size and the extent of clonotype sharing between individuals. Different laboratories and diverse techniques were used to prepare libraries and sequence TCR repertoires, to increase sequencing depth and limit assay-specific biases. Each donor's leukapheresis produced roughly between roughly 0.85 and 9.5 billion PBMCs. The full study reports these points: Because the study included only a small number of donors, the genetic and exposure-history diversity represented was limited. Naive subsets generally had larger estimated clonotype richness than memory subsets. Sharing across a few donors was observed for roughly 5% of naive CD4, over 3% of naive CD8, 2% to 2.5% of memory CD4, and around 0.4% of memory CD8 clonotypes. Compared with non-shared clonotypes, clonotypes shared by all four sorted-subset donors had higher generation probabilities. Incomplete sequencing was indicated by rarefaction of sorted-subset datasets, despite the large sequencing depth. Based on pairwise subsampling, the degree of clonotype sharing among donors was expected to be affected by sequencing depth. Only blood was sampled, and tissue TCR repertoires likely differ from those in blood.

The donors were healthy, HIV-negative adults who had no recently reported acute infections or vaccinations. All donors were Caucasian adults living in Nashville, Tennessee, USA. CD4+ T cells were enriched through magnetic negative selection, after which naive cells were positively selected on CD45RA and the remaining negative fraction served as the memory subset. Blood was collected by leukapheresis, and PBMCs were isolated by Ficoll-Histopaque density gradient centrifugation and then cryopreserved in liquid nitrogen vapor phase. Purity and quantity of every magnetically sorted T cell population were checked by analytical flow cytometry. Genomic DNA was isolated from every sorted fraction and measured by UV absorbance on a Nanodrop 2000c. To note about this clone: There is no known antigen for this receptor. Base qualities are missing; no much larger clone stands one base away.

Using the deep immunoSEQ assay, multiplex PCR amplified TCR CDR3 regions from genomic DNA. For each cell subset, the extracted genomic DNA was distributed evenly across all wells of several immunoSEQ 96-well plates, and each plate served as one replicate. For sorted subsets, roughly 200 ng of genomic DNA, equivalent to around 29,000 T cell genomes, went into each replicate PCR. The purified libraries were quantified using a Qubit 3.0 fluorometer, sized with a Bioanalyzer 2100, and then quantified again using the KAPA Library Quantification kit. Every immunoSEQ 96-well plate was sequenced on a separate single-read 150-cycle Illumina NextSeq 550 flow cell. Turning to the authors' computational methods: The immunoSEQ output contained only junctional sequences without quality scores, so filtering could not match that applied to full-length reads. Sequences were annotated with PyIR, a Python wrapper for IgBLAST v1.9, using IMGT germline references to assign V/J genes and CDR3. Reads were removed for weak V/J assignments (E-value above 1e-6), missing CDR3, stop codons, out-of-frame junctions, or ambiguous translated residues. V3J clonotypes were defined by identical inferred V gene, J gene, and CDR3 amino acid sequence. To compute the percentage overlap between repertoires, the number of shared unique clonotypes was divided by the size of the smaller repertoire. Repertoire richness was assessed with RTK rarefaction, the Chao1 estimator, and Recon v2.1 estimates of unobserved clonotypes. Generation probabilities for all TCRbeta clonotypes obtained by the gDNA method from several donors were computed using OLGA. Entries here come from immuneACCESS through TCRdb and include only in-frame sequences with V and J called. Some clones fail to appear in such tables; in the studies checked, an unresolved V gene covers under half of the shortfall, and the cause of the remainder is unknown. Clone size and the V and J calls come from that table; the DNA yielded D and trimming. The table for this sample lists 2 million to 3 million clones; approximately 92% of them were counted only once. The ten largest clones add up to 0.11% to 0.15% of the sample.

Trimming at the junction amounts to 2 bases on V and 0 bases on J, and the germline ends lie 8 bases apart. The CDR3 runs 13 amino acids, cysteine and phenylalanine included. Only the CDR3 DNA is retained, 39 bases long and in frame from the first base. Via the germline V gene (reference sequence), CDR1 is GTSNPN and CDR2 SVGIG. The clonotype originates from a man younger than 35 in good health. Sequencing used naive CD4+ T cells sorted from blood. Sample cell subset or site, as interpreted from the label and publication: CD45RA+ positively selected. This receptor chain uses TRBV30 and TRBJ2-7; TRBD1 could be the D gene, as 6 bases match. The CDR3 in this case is CAWSKGGSYEQYF. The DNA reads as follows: TGTGCCTGGAGTAAAGGGGGCTCCTACGAGCAGTACTTC.